This TCR beta chain derives from a study of cytomegalovirus exposure and HLA in healthy donors. The study, taken as a whole, reports: Among CMV-associated TCR beta chains, most appeared HLA-restricted in a later analysis. Published work reported that the classifier diagnosed cytomegalovirus status with high specificity and sensitivity. The study dropped some indistinguishable V segments, TRBV6-2 and TRBV6-3 among them.

The ends were cut back, 4 bases at V and 1 base at J, with 12 bases in the middle. CDR3 length: 14 residues. Germline V gene data show CDR1 as SGHDT and CDR2 as YYEEEE. A multiplex PCR was run with 60 Vbeta primers and 13 Jbeta primers. Assay: immunoSEQ multiplex PCR; the TCRdb copy retains only in-frame clones and omits some. The data show about 180,000 clones, more than 70% seen once. Details on this clone: The antigen is unknown.

The clonotype originates from a girl aged 10-17 years in good health and CMV-seropositive. The chain has TRBV5-6 and TRBJ2-7; D gene uncertain. The sample comprised PBMCs. The DNA of the CDR3 is TGTGCCAGCAGCCCCCTAGACGGGTCCTACGAGCAGTACTTC. This sequence encodes CASSPLDGSYEQYF.